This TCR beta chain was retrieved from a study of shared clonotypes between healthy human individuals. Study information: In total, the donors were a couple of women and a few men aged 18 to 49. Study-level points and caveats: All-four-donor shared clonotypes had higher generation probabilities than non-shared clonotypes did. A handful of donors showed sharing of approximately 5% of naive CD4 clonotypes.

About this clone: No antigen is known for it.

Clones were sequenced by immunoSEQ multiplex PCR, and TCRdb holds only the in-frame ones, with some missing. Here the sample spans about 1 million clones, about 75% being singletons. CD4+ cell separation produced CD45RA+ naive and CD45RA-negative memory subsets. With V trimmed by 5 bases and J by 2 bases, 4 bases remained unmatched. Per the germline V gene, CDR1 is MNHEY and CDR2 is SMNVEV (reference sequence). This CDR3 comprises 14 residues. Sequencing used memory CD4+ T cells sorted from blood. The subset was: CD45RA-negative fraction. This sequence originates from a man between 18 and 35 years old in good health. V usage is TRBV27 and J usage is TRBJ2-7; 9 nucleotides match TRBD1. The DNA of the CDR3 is TGTGCCAGCAGTGGGGACAGGGCCGCCTACGAGCAGTACTTC. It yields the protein CASSGDRAAYEQYF.